The 18 T cell receptor beta chains listed next were all sequenced from one sample in a study of CD8 T cells in ankylosing spondylitis. MiXCR, run by TCRdb on the 5' RACE reads, gives a single entry per CDR3 protein. The sample carries 50,000 to 70,000 distinct CDR3 sequences, 6% to 8% recorded once. The sample comprised synovial fluid, either unsorted or a sorted T cell fraction (not recorded which). The receptor set was obtained from a male donor with ankylosing spondylitis.

The table lists this clonotype with a few counts. The chain carries TRBV6-6 and TRBJ2-7; TRBD1 matches at 11 bases. Germline V lookup: CDR1 MNHNY, CDR2 SVGAGI (reference sequence). Germline trimming cut 6 bases from V and 4 bases from J; bases unmatched to any gene: 2. The CDR3 is made up of 13 amino acids. CDR3: CASSRDRGYEQYF. The CDR3 coding sequence is TGTGCCAGCAGCCGGGACAGGGGGTACGAGCAGTACTTC.

This clonotype was counted at least ten times. The rearrangement uses TRBV7-2 and TRBJ2-2, with 7 bases aligning to TRBD2. The CDR3 runs 15 residues. Trimming at V came to 3 bases and at J to 7 bases, leaving 8 bases not matched to a gene. Germline CDR1 reads SGHTA; CDR2 reads FQGNSA. CDR3 nucleotide sequence: TGTGCCAGCAGCTTGGTGCGGGGGATGAACGGGGAGCTGTTTTTT. It codes for CASSLVRGMNGELFF.

Turning to this clonotype: At one boundary the junction diverges from the germline segment, which might be a read error. The chain combines TRBV7-2 with TRBJ2-3; D gene unclear. The CDR3 covers 14 residues. Germline-derived CDR1 and CDR2 are SGHTA and FQGNSA. The CDR3 DNA reads TGTGCCGGCAGCTTAGATGCTGGCACAGATACGCAGTATTTT. As protein: CAGSLDAGTDTQYF.

The V call is TRBV6-2 or TRBV6-3, the J call TRBJ2-1; TRBD1 matches 8 bases. The CDR3 runs to 15 residues. V shed 6 bases, J shed 15 bases, and the junction held 19 bases outside the gene matches. Per germline, CDR1 MNHEY and CDR2 SVGEGT. As DNA, the CDR3 is TGTGCCAGCAGAGCCTCCGGGACAGGTCAACTCCGGTGGTTCTTC. Residues: CASRASGTGQLRWFF.

This clonotype was recorded at least ten times. The gene calls are TRBV20-1 and TRBJ1-1, with 7 positions matching TRBD1. This CDR3 has 15 amino acids. V gave up 0 bases and J gave up 5 bases; unmatched junction bases: 9. CDR1 is DFQATT, CDR2 SNEGSKA, per germline (reference sequence). The CDR3 reads CSARDRGAGGTEAFF. The CDR3 nucleotides read TGCAGTGCTAGAGATCGAGGCGCAGGGGGGACTGAAGCTTTCTTT.

This clonotype showed up many times. The chain uses TRBV7-6 and TRBJ1-1; unclear D gene. From germline, CDR1 is SGHVS and CDR2 FNYEAQ. The length of the CDR3 is 13 residues. V gave up 5 bases and J gave up 1 base, with 8 bases separating them. The CDR3, as DNA: TGTGCCAGCAGCGCGGACGGGAACACTGAAGCTTTCTTT. Protein: CASSADGNTEAFF.

This clonotype has at least ten counts. This sequence joins TRBV7-2 and TRBJ2-1; 7 positions agree with TRBD1. The germline V gene has CDR1 SGHTA and CDR2 FQGNSA. Trimming took 5 bases from V and 7 from J; bases not matched to a gene: 8. This CDR3 is 14 amino acids long. The CDR3: CASSLRGRSNEQFF. DNA for the CDR3: TGTGCCAGCAGCCTCAGGGGGAGAAGTAATGAGCAGTTCTTC.

This clonotype was seen many times. The V gene is TRBV2, the J gene TRBJ2-1, with 9 bases matching TRBD2. In germline, CDR1 is SNHLY, CDR2 FYNNEI. This CDR3 contains 14 residues. V was clipped by 3 bases and J by 9 bases; unmatched bases: 6. The CDR3 sequence: CASSEVSGSVEQFF. The DNA for the CDR3 is TGTGCCAGCAGTGAGGTTAGCGGGAGTGTTGAGCAGTTCTTC.

This clonotype was detected a few times. V usage is TRBV28 and J usage is TRBJ2-1; 9 bases are a match to TRBD2. The CDR3 is made up of 15 amino acids. The germline CDR1 and CDR2 sequences are MDHEN and SYDVKM. V trimming: 8 bases; J trimming: 2 bases; junction bases outside the gene matches: 7. The CDR3 spells CASLFSGSPYNEQFF. The CDR3 DNA reads TGTGCCAGCCTTTTTAGCGGGAGTCCCTACAATGAGCAGTTCTTC.

The V gene is TRBV20-1, the J gene TRBJ2-7; TRBD2 might be the D (5 bases). CDR1 is DFQATT and CDR2 is SNEGSKA in the germline V gene (reference sequence). This CDR3 is built from 12 residues. V was trimmed by 7 bases and J by 0 bases, leaving 10 bases between them. CDR3 DNA sequence: TGCAGTGGTGGAGGCCCCTCCTACGAGCAGTACTTC. Translation gives CSGGGPSYEQYF.

This clonotype was seen a few times. The chain joins TRBV10-3 to TRBJ2-3, with D possibly matching TRBD1 (5 bases). The CDR3 runs to 14 residues. Trimming removed 3 bases from V and 6 bases from J, with 13 bases in between. From germline, CDR1 is ENHRY and CDR2 SYGVKD. The CDR3 loop reads CAISEGVGPDTQYF. The CDR3 DNA follows: TGTGCCATCAGTGAAGGGGTGGGGCCGGATACGCAGTATTTT.

This clonotype was found many times. The rearrangement uses TRBV18 and TRBJ2-1; perhaps D is TRBD1 or TRBD2 (7 bases each). V gave up 1 base and J gave up 7 bases, with 20 bases separating them. Germline CDR1 reads KGHSH; CDR2 reads LQKENI. The CDR3 runs to 17 residues. The CDR3 coding sequence is TGTGCCAGCTCACCACGTGGAGGGGGCGGCGGGGGAAATGAGCAGTTCTTC. It codes for CASSPRGGGGGGNEQFF.

This clonotype was counted between two and nine times. The chain links TRBV6-5 to TRBJ2-1, with D possibly matching TRBD2 (6 bases). CDR1 MNHEY and CDR2 SVGAGI come from the germline V gene. V was pared by 2 bases and J by 8 bases, with 16 bases between. CDR3 size: 15 residues. The CDR3 sequence is CASSYIADIQDEQFF. In nucleotides, the CDR3 is TGTGCCAGCAGTTACATAGCGGACATTCAGGATGAGCAGTTCTTC.

This clonotype was picked up a small number of times. The chain links TRBV5-4 to TRBJ2-7; 10 bases are a match to TRBD1. CDR1 SGHNT and CDR2 YYREEE come from the germline V gene (reference sequence). With V trimmed by 2 bases and J by 5 bases, 1 base remained unmatched. The CDR3 runs 13 residues. The CDR3, as DNA: TGTGCCAGCAGCTTCGACAGGGGGCACGAGCAGTACTTC. Translation: CASSFDRGHEQYF.

This clonotype was counted at least ten times. The chain employs TRBV25-1 and TRBJ2-1; D uncertain. The CDR3 consists of 11 residues. The germline V gene has CDR1 MGHDK and CDR2 SYGVNS. With 3 bases removed from V and 15 bases from J, the gap between germline ends came to 12 bases. The CDR3 nucleotides read TGTGCCAGCAGTGACCGCGGCTTTTGGTTCTTC. Translation gives CASSDRGFWFF.

With respect to this clonotype: A much larger clone is a single base away; this may be a read error. The gene calls are TRBV5-6 and TRBJ2-7; D not resolved. V lost 4 bases and J lost 2, with 7 bases in between. Per germline, CDR1 SGHDT and CDR2 YYEEEE. This CDR3 contains 12 residues. The CDR3 protein is CASSRKTYEQYF. CDR3 DNA sequence: TGTGCCAGCAGCAGGAAGACCTACGAGCAGTACTTC.

This clonotype was found many times. This chain joins TRBV20-1 and TRBJ2-1; tentatively, D is TRBD2 (5 bases). The CDR3 loop spans 12 amino acids. V was cut by 4 bases and J by 6 bases, with 10 bases left in between. Germline V lookup: CDR1 DFQATT, CDR2 SNEGSKA (reference sequence). Written as DNA, the CDR3 is TGCAGTGCTACCGGGGTTGTCAATGAGCAGTTCTTC. It codes for CSATGVVNEQFF.

The chain joins TRBV29-1 to TRBJ2-7; 9 nucleotides align to TRBD1. Germline CDR1 reads SQVTM; CDR2 reads ANQGSEA. V dropped 4 bases and J dropped 3; count of bases not matched to a gene: 7. The CDR3 length is 14 residues. The CDR3 loop reads CSVGGQGIGYEQYF. Here the CDR3 DNA reads TGCAGCGTTGGGGGACAGGGCATAGGCTACGAGCAGTACTTC.